This T cell receptor (beta chain) stems from a study of metastatic and nonmetastatic thyroid tumors. Study findings and constraints: Reported TCR beta diversity, measured in blood and tumor, was significantly higher for malignant thyroid tumors than for benign nodules.

Each patient went into thyroid surgery without having received any treatment. Relative to its sample, this clone is medium-sized. Its specificity is not known. From the PCR reads, TCRdb re-called clones with MiXCR. The sample lists fewer than 5,500 clones, over 25% occurring once. This CDR3 region has 14 residues. CDR1 is MDHEN, CDR2 SYDVKM, per germline. Trimming took off 5 bases at V and 6 bases at J, with 15 bases between the two ends. Sequenced material: adjacent normal tissue. This clonotype originated in a female donor with papillary thyroid cancer or a benign thyroid nodule (not recorded which). Some clones in this sample may be carry-over from other donors' samples. The J gene is TRBJ2-3, the V gene TRBV28, with no clear D. CDR3 protein: CASSPGRTGDTQYF. The CDR3 coding sequence is TGTGCCAGCAGTCCCGGCCGTACGGGTGATACGCAGTATTTT.